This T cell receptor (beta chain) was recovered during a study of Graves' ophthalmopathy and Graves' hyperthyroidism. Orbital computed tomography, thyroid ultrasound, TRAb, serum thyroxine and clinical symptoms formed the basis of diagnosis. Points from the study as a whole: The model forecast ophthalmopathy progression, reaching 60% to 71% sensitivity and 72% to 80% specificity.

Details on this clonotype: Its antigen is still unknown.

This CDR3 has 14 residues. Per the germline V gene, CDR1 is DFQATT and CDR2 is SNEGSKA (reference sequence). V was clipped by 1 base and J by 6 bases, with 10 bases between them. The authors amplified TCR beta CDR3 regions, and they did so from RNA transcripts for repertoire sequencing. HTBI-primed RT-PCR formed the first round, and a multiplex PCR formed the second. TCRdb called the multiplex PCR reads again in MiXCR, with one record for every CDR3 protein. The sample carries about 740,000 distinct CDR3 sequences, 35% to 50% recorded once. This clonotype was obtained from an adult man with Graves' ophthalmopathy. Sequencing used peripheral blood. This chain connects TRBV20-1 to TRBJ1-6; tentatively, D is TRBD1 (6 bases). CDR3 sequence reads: CSARGGAFNSPLHF. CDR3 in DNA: TGCAGTGCTAGAGGGGGGGCTTTTAATTCACCCCTCCACTTT.